Ten or more counts support the clone carrying this TCR beta chain. Its antigen is unidentified. The sample originates from a study of CD8+CD57+ T cells in acquired aplastic anemia. For the study at large: An average of about 11 million reads for CD4+ cells was obtained from healthy donors. Study conclusions and caveats: Researchers report that fewer than 35 CD8+ CDR3 sequences appeared in both patients and controls.

Template material for TCR beta VDJ and CDR3 profiling consisted of genomic DNA. TCRdb fed the reads into MiXCR, producing one record per CDR3 protein. The repertoire holds around 180,000 distinct CDR3 sequences, under 75% seen once, with 45% to 50% in the top ten. V trimming: 0 bases; J trimming: 4 bases; junction bases outside the gene matches: 18. From germline, CDR1 is DFQATT and CDR2 SNEGSKA (reference sequence). This CDR3 has 19 amino acids. The gene calls are TRBV20-1 and TRBJ2-7; 10 bases are shared with TRBD2. The source is a human donor in good health. Material for sequencing was sorted CD4+, CD8+, or CD8+CD57+ T cells (not recorded which) from PBMCs. The CDR3 nucleotides are TGCAGTGCTAGAGATCTAGGTGGGGGAGCGGGAGGGCTTTCGTACGAGCAGTACTTC. Translation: CSARDLGGGAGGLSYEQYF.